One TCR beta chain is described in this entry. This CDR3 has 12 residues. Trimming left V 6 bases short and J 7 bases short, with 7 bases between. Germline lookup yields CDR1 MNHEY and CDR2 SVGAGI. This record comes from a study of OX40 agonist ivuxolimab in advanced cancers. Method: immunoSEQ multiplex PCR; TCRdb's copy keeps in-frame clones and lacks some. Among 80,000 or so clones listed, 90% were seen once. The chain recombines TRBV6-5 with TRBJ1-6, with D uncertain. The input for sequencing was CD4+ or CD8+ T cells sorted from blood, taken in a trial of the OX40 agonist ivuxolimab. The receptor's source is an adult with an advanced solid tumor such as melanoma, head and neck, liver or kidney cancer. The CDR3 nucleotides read TGTGCCAGCAGAAGGCTAAATTCACCCCTCCACTTT. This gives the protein CASRRLNSPLHF.